These T cell receptor beta chains were read from a single sample in a study of beta chain features in type 1 diabetes. Produced via immunoSEQ multiplex PCR; TCRdb's table is partial and in-frame only. Of about 620,000 clones detected, about 14% appear once; the ten largest clones hold 0.09% to 0.095%. What was sequenced was naive CD4+ T cells from blood. The receptors shown here come from a man younger than 35 in good health. CDR3s include the opening cysteine and the closing phenylalanine or tryptophan. A clone size is listed for some rows: how often the clone was seen (once, few, many), or a class if it is expanded.

few	TRBV18	TRBJ1-2	CASSLDLFYGYTF
-	TRBV9	TRBJ1-5	CASSVEGEKGASQHF
few	TRBV5-4	TRBJ1-2	CASTFDRGHGYTF
-	TRBV7-2	TRBJ1-2	CASSLFGVDYGYTF
-	TRBV28	TRBJ2-1	CASSLVQGLREQFF
-	TRBV7-7	TRBJ2-5	CASSTDRGHGETQYF
few	TRBV4-3	TRBJ2-7	CASSQDVRVPSYEQYF
few	TRBV28	TRBJ2-6	CASGQVRSGANVLTF
-	TRBV9	TRBJ2-3	CASSSDRRDTQYF
few	TRBV10-3	TRBJ1-2	CAVNLGPSSGYTF
few	TRBV28	TRBJ2-1	CASSTLAGGHEQFF
few	TRBV19	TRBJ1-2	CASSLHSGLDGYTF
few	TRBV10-3	TRBJ2-1	CAIKSASGLTAREQFF